This is a list of T cell receptor beta chains from one sample in a study of cytomegalovirus exposure and HLA in healthy donors. Only in-frame clones appear in the TCRdb table, and some are missing; sequencing was by immunoSEQ multiplex PCR. There are 150,000 to 200,000 clones in the sample; approximately 78% occur only once, and over 1.1% lies in the top ten. The sequenced sample consisted of PBMCs. The receptor source for this set is a male donor in good health and CMV-seronegative. Both conserved end residues are part of each CDR3. The D gene is left open where the match is weak. Expanded clones get a size class; other rows say once, few or many, or leave the size out.

J gene,V gene,D gene,clone size,CDR3 protein,CDR3 DNA
TRBJ2-1,TRBV4-2,TRBD2,.,CASSQDRGGHIEQFF,TGTGCCAGCAGCCAAGATCGGGGGGGCCATATTGAGCAGTTCTTC
TRBJ1-2,TRBV18,.,.,CASSPRAGDGYTF,TGTGCCAGCTCCCCGCGGGCAGGGGATGGCTACACCTTC
TRBJ2-3,TRBV7-3,TRBD2,.,CASSLTSGVGDTQYF,TGTGCCAGCAGCCTAACTAGCGGGGTAGGAGATACGCAGTATTTT
TRBJ1-1,TRBV7-2,.,.,CASSSGMNTEAFF,TGTGCCAGCAGCTCGGGGATGAACACTGAAGCTTTCTTT
TRBJ2-2,TRBV4-2,.,.,CASSQDISNTGELFF,TGTGCCAGCAGCCAAGACATTAGCAACACCGGGGAGCTGTTTTTT
TRBJ2-7,TRBV5-4,.,once,CASSPGTPSYEQYF,TGTGCCAGCTCCCCGGGGACACCCTCCTACGAGCAGTACTTC
TRBJ1-6,TRBV7-2,TRBD1,.,CASSSTGGDSPLHF,TGTGCCAGCAGCTCGACAGGGGGGGATTCACCCCTCCACTTT
TRBJ2-7,TRBV5-1,TRBD1,.,CASSPRQGAWEQYF,TGCGCCAGCAGCCCCCGACAGGGGGCGTGGGAGCAGTACTTC
TRBJ1-2,TRBV25-1,TRBD1,.,CASRNTGTGDGYTF,TGTGCCAGCAGGAATACCGGGACAGGGGATGGCTACACCTTC
TRBJ1-5,TRBV19,.,once,CASHIQDSNQPQHF,TGTGCCAGCCACATTCAGGATAGCAATCAGCCCCAGCATTTT